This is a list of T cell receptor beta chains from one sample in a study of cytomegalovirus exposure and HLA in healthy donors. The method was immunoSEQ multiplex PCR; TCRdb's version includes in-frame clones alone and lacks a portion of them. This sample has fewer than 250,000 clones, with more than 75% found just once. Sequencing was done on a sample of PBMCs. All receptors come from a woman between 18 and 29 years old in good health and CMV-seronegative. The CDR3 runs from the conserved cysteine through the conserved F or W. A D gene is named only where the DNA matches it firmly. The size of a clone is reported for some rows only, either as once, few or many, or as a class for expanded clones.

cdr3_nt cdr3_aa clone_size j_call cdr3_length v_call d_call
TGTGCCAGCAGTTACCGAGCGCAAGAGTCCCAGCATTTT CASSYRAQESQHF NA TRBJ1-5 13 TRBV6-6 NA
TGTGCCTGGAGCCATCAGGGGAAACAGCCCCAGCATTTT CAWSHQGKQPQHF NA TRBJ1-5 13 TRBV30 NA
TGTGCCAGTAGTAACACGCAGGGCGGAGGCTACACCTTC CASSNTQGGGYTF few TRBJ1-2 13 TRBV19 NA
TGTGCCTGGGCCCAGGGCAGCTATAGCAATCAGCCCCAGCATTTT CAWAQGSYSNQPQHF NA TRBJ1-5 15 TRBV30 NA
TGTGCCTGGAGGGCGGGCCAAGCCTCAAATGAGCAGTTCTTC CAWRAGQASNEQFF NA TRBJ2-1 14 TRBV30 NA
TGCGCCAGCAGCCTCCAGTCGAACACCAAAAACATTCAGTACTTC CASSLQSNTKNIQYF once TRBJ2-4 15 TRBV5-1 NA
TGCGCCAGCAGCTTGGAGAACAGGGTGGGTGAGACCCAGTACTTC CASSLENRVGETQYF NA TRBJ2-5 15 TRBV5-1 NA
TGTGCCAGCAGTTCCCTAGGCGGGAGGGCCTACAATGAGCAGTTCTTC CASSSLGGRAYNEQFF NA TRBJ2-1 16 TRBV27 TRBD2
TGTGCCAGCACCCCCCTCCGTTTCGAGGGATTGTTGACCAACGTCCTGACTTTC CASTPLRFEGLLTNVLTF NA TRBJ2-6 18 TRBV28 NA
TGTGCCAGTAGCCTCGGACAGGCTATAAGCACAGATACGCAGTATTTT CASSLGQAISTDTQYF NA TRBJ2-3 16 TRBV19 TRBD1
TGTGCCAGCAGCTTGGGCCGGGACAGGGCTGGAAACACCATATATTTT CASSLGRDRAGNTIYF NA TRBJ1-3 16 TRBV5-4 TRBD1
TGCAGTGCTAGTGACAGGGAAGTTCCGTACTTC CSASDREVPYF NA TRBJ2-7 11 TRBV20-1 TRBD1
TGTGCCTGGAGTCCGTCGAGCGGGACCTATGGCTACACCTTC CAWSPSSGTYGYTF NA TRBJ1-2 14 TRBV30 NA
TGTGCCAGCAGCGAACTAGCGGCAGAGACCCAGTACTTC CASSELAAETQYF NA TRBJ2-5 13 TRBV7-9 TRBD2